The 5 T cell receptor beta chains reported below all come from one sample, sequenced in a study of CD8+ T cells in alopecia areata (dated by TCRdb to the late 2010s). Libraries were constructed by the immunoSEQ multiplex PCR assay. For TCR sequencing, RNA was extracted from every sample and reverse transcribed into cDNA to serve as template. TCRdb limited this immuneACCESS table to in-frame rearrangements with V and J called. A share of clones is missing; checked studies link under half to unresolved V genes, and the rest is unexplained. The sample data list about 97,000 clones, and around 38% of these were observed just once. About 1.2% of the sample is in the top ten clones. The sample comprised CD4+ T cells sorted from blood. Receptor source: a human donor with alopecia areata.

The V gene is TRBV6-5, the J gene TRBJ2-7; either TRBD1 or TRBD2 may supply D (5 bases each). The length of the CDR3 is 12 residues. Deletions cut 7 bases from V and 0 bases from J, with 7 bases between. In germline, CDR1 is MNHEY, CDR2 SVGAGI. The CDR3 loop reads CASKGSSYEQYF. CDR3 sequence (DNA): TGTGCCAGCAAGGGGAGCTCCTACGAGCAGTACTTC.

This clone was counted only a few times. V usage is TRBV29-1 and J usage is TRBJ2-7, with D possibly being TRBD2 (6 bases). Germline-derived CDR1 and CDR2 are SQVTM and ANQGSEA. Trimming removed 4 bases from V and 5 bases from J, with 12 bases in between. The CDR3 has 12 residues. CDR3 nucleotide sequence: TGCAGCGTTGGCGGGGTCAAGGACGAGCAGTACTTC. Protein: CSVGGVKDEQYF.

This rearrangement joins TRBV7-2 to TRBJ2-1; D gene unclear. The CDR3 is 12 amino acids. Germline loops: CDR1 SGHTA, CDR2 FQGNSA. V lost 8 bases and J lost 5, with 10 bases in between. CDR3 DNA: TGTGCCAGCGCCAACCACCACAATGAGCAGTTCTTC. Amino acids: CASANHHNEQFF.

In this sample, this clone turned up a few times. The chain couples TRBV4-1 to TRBJ2-2; D might be TRBD2 (6 bases). The CDR3 extends over 17 amino acids. Looked up from germline, CDR1 is MGHRA and CDR2 is YSYEKL. The ends were cut back, 1 base at V and 0 bases at J, with 12 bases in the middle. CDR3 sequence reads: CASSQVLRGPNTGELFF. In DNA form, the CDR3 reads TGCGCCAGCAGCCAAGTCCTGCGGGGCCCGAACACCGGGGAGCTGTTTTTT.

This chain connects TRBV29-1 to TRBJ2-7; D is unresolved. The CDR3 totals 12 residues. CDR1 is SQVTM and CDR2 is ANQGSEA in the germline V gene. Between the trimmed V and J ends, which lost 3 bases and 4 bases, there was a span of 10 bases. The CDR3 region has the DNA TGCAGCGTTGACGGCGGAGCTTACGAGCAGTACTTC. This encodes CSVDGGAYEQYF.